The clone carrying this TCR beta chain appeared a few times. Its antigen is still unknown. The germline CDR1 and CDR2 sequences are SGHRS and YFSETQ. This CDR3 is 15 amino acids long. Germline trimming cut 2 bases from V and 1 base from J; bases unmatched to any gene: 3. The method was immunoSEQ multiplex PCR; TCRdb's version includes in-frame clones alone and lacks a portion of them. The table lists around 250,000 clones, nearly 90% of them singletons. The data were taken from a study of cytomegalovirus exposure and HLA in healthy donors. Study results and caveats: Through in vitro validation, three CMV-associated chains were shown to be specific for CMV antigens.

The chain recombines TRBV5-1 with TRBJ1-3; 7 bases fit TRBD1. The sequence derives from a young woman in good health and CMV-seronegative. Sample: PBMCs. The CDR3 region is CASSFEGASGNTIYF. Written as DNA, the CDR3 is TGCGCCAGCAGCTTTGAGGGGGCATCTGGAAACACCATATATTTT.